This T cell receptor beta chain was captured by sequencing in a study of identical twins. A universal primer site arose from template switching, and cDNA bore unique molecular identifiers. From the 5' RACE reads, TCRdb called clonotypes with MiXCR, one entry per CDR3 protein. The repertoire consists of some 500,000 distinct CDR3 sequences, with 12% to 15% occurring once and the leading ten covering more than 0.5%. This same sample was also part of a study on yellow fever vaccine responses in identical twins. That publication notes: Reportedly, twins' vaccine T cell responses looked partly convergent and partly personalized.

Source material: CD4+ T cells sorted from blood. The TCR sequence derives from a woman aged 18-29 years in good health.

CDR3 in DNA: TGTGCCAGCAGTTCGGGCTGGACAGGGCATGGGTCTGGCTACACCTTC. This codes for CASSSGWTGHGSGYTF. V is TRBV28 and J is TRBJ1-2; 8 nucleotides line up with TRBD1. The CDR3 length is 16 residues. The J segment lost 7 bases and the V segment lost 4 bases, leaving 14 bases of the junction unmatched. The germline V gene has CDR1 MDHEN and CDR2 SYDVKM.